This entry features one TCR beta chain sequence. Its matching antigen is unknown. The sample belongs to a study of long-term antiretroviral therapy in people with HIV. Study overall: It was about a decade after the earliest samples that the 2015 immediate-ART recommendation appeared.

Germline V lookup: CDR1 MDHEN, CDR2 SYDVKM. V lost 6 bases and J lost 2, with 7 bases in between. The CDR3 covers 13 residues. Sequencing relied on immunoSEQ assay v3.0, run at survey level. This table comes from immunoSEQ multiplex PCR, and its TCRdb copy is limited to in-frame clones, with some not included. The data show about 21,000 clones, 70% to 85% seen once. Study-wide results and caveats: When set beside controls, HIV repertoires had CDR3 length ranges that were narrower. Once patients were on ART, diversity went higher but still fell short of transplant donor controls.

The rearrangement links TRBV28 to TRBJ2-2; maybe TRBD2 (5 bases). Sequencing was performed on unsorted PBMCs, taken 0.5 years after starting antiretroviral therapy. This sequence was found in a young man with HIV. In nucleotides, the CDR3 is TGTGCCAGCAGCACTAGAAACACCGGGGAGCTGTTTTTT. Protein product: CASSTRNTGELFF.